This TCR beta chain was sequenced during a study of T-cell reconstitution after alpha-beta-depleted transplantation in children. This clonotype was counted only a few times. Its antigen is currently unknown. The CDR3 totals 14 residues. Germline-derived CDR1 and CDR2 are SGHRS and YFSETQ. Trimming removed 0 bases from V and 4 bases from J, with 10 bases in between. Using unique molecular identifiers, the investigators prepared the TCRbeta library. Each CDR3 protein is one row after TCRdb ran MiXCR on the PCR reads. The repertoire has 700,000 to 950,000 distinct CDR3 sequences, 15% to 20% of them found once; the top ten carry approximately 5%. Study-level points and caveats: At day 60, the high TCRbeta diversity found in some patients originated from recipient T cells and thymic progenitors that had survived.

This specimen consisted of PBMCs, mostly from graft donor cells, obtained 360 days after TCRalphabeta/CD19-depleted stem cell transplant. This TCR derives from a male patient under 18 who had a stem cell transplant for acute lymphoblastic leukemia, so the T cells may come from the graft donor. The genes are TRBV5-1 and TRBJ1-2; D call uncertain. The CDR3 nucleotides are TGCGCCAGCAGCTTGGATAAGGGTACCTATGGCTACACCTTC. Its protein is CASSLDKGTYGYTF. Based on the CDR3 plus reference TRBV5-1 and TRBJ1-2, the full variable domain is KAGVTQTPRYLIKTRGQQVTLSCSPISGHRSVSWYQQTPGQGLQFLFEYFSETQRNKGNFPGRFSGRQFSNSRSEMNVSTLELGDSALYLCASSLDKGTYGYTFGSGTRLTVV.